A single sample gave rise to the 27 T cell receptor beta chains below, sequenced in a study of T cell responses to AZD1222 COVID-19 vaccine. Some clones are missing from TCRdb's copy, which holds only in-frame ones; the method was immunoSEQ multiplex PCR. The sample records about 100,000 clones, around nine tenths being singletons. Sequencing was performed on peripheral blood, taken on day 0 of AZD1222 vaccination. These receptors all stem from an adult in good health.

The chain links TRBV27 to TRBJ1-1, with TRBD1 as a possible D gene (6 bases). The CDR3 is 17 residues long. The germline V and J ends were trimmed by 0 bases and 3 bases, with 17 bases remaining between them. CDR1 and CDR2 from the germline V gene are MNHEY and SMNVEV (reference sequence). This CDR3 is CASSLSPNRAEDTEAFF. The CDR3 nucleotides are TGTGCCAGCAGTTTATCACCCAACAGGGCCGAGGACACTGAAGCTTTCTTT.

The chain employs TRBV19 and TRBJ1-5; D is undetermined. Germline CDR1 is LNHDA and CDR2 is SQIVND (reference sequence). The CDR3 contains 15 residues. V was trimmed by 3 bases and J by 0 bases, leaving 9 bases between them. Written as DNA, the CDR3 is TGTGCCAGTAGTATCCGGGTCAATAGCAATCAGCCCCAGCATTTT. Translated, it gives CASSIRVNSNQPQHF.

The chain joins TRBV6-5 to TRBJ2-1; perhaps D is TRBD1 or TRBD2 (5 bases each). Germline V lookup: CDR1 MNHEY, CDR2 SVGAGI. The CDR3 is 13 amino acids. Trimming took 6 bases from V and 9 from J, leaving 15 bases between them. CDR3 sequence reads: CASRGSGRSEQFF. The CDR3, as DNA: TGTGCCAGCAGGGGCTCGGGACGGAGTGAGCAGTTCTTC.

This chain connects TRBV30 to TRBJ2-3; D unresolved. Trimming shortened V by 2 bases and J by 6 bases, and 6 bases separated the two germline ends. This CDR3 is 11 amino acids long. Looked up from germline, CDR1 is GTSNPN and CDR2 is SVGIG (reference sequence). CDR3 amino acids: CAWSILDTQYF. DNA for the CDR3: TGTGCCTGGAGTATTCTGGATACGCAGTATTTT. Supplemented by reference TRBV30 and TRBJ2-3, the full variable domain reads SQTIHQWPATLVQPVGSPLSLECTVEGTSNPNLYWYRQAAGRGLQLLFYSVGIGQISSEVPQNLSASRPQDRQFILSSKKLLLSDSGFYLCAWSILDTQYFGPGTRLTVL.

The chain links TRBV19 to TRBJ2-5; TRBD2 is a possible D gene (6 bases). Per the germline V gene, CDR1 is LNHDA and CDR2 is SQIVND (reference sequence). V dropped 1 base and J dropped 3 bases, with 12 bases sitting between them. The CDR3 has 15 amino acids. CDR3: CASSIASGEEETQYF. The CDR3 region has the DNA TGTGCCAGTAGTATAGCGAGTGGGGAGGAAGAGACCCAGTACTTC.

The chain combines TRBV5-4 with TRBJ1-6; D remains ambiguous. The germline V and J ends were trimmed by 7 bases and 7 bases, with 18 bases remaining between them. The CDR3 spans 15 residues. Germline lookup yields CDR1 SGHNT and CDR2 YYREEE (reference sequence). The CDR3: CASGIQKGVNSPLHF. The CDR3 region has the DNA TGTGCCAGCGGGATACAAAAGGGAGTAAATTCACCCCTCCACTTT.

The genes are TRBV6-5 and TRBJ1-2; a possible D gene is TRBD1 (6 bases). This CDR3 region has 13 residues. Germline CDR1 is MNHEY and CDR2 is SVGAGI. The ends were cut back, 4 bases at V and 2 bases at J, with 8 bases in the middle. CDR3 residues: CASSSDRNYGYTF. Here the CDR3 DNA reads TGTGCCAGCAGTTCGGACAGAAACTATGGCTACACCTTC.

The V and J genes are TRBV18 and TRBJ1-1; no clear D. Germline V gene data show CDR1 as KGHSH and CDR2 as LQKENI. V was cut by 2 bases and J by 6 bases, with 10 bases left in between. The CDR3 spans 13 residues. The CDR3 coding sequence is TGTGCCAGCTCACCAAATACGGGCGCTGAAGCTTTCTTT. Residues: CASSPNTGAEAFF.

The chain employs TRBV7-2 and TRBJ2-1; 9 nucleotides align to TRBD2. This CDR3 is 15 amino acids long. V was clipped by 6 bases and J by 2 bases; unmatched bases: 5. Germline V CDR1 and CDR2: SGHTA, FQGNSA. The DNA for the CDR3 is TGTGCCAGCAGGGCTAGCGGGACCCCCTACAATGAGCAGTTCTTC. Translating gives CASRASGTPYNEQFF.

This chain connects TRBV5-4 to TRBJ1-3; 7 bases are a match to TRBD1. V lost 0 bases and J lost 3; bases outside the gene matches: 3. Germline-derived CDR1 and CDR2 are SGHNT and YYREEE (reference sequence). This CDR3 spans 15 amino acids. Written as DNA, the CDR3 is TGTGCCAGCAGCTTGGCCCAGGGGGTTGGAAACACCATATATTTT. Amino acid sequence: CASSLAQGVGNTIYF.

Only one count was recorded for this clone. The chain employs TRBV5-1 and TRBJ1-1; TRBD1 might be the D (5 bases). Germline V gives CDR1 SGHRS, CDR2 YFSETQ. Trimming removed 0 bases from V and 2 bases from J, with 8 bases in between. The CDR3 has 14 residues. CDR3 residues: CASSLGDRNTEAFF. For the CDR3, the DNA is TGCGCCAGCAGCTTGGGGGACCGCAACACTGAAGCTTTCTTT.

The chain uses TRBV6-1 and TRBJ2-7; D is possibly TRBD1 (6 bases). This CDR3 is 15 amino acids long. CDR1 MNHNS and CDR2 SASEGT come from the germline V gene. The V and J ends lost 3 bases and 2 bases respectively, with 14 bases between them. CDR3 coding DNA: TGTGCCAGCAGTGAGGGGGCAGCGAGTGCCTACGAGCAGTACTTC. It specifies CASSEGAASAYEQYF.

This chain joins TRBV6-5 and TRBJ1-1; perhaps TRBD1 as D (5 bases). The germline V gene has CDR1 MNHEY and CDR2 SVGAGI. The CDR3 is 11 amino acids. Trimming removed 8 bases at V and 4 bases at J, with 8 bases between. CDR3 residues: CASQGATEAFF. The CDR3 nucleotides are TGTGCCAGCCAGGGCGCCACTGAAGCTTTCTTT.

The gene calls are TRBV11-2 and TRBJ1-5; D possibly corresponds to TRBD1 (6 bases). The germline gives CDR1 SGHAT, CDR2 FQNNGV. The CDR3 is 14 amino acids. The V end lost 5 bases, the J end lost 2 bases, and 10 bases lay between the germline ends. DNA of the CDR3: TGTGCCAGCAGCCAGGACAGCCGCAATCAGCCCCAGCATTTT. Translating gives CASSQDSRNQPQHF.

The genes are TRBV4-3 and TRBJ2-6; 9 bases match TRBD2. V shed 8 bases, J shed 1 base, and the junction held 6 bases outside the gene matches. CDR3 length equals 16 residues. Germline V gene data show CDR1 as LGHNA and CDR2 as YSLEER. CDR3 in amino acids: CASGAGGRSGANVLTF. In nucleotides, the CDR3 is TGCGCCAGCGGAGCGGGGGGTAGATCTGGGGCCAACGTCCTGACTTTC.

The chain has TRBV18 and TRBJ2-2, with D tentatively TRBD1 (6 bases). Germline values: CDR1 KGHSH, CDR2 LQKENI. The CDR3 has 15 residues. V was clipped by 1 base and J by 1 base, with 7 bases between them. CDR3 sequence reads: CASSPQGQNTGELFF. CDR3 sequence (DNA): TGTGCCAGCTCACCACAGGGACAGAACACCGGGGAGCTGTTTTTT.

The chain has TRBV4-3 and TRBJ1-5; TRBD1 might be the D (5 bases). CDR3 length equals 17 residues. Germline CDR1 and CDR2: LGHNA and YSLEER. The V end lost 0 bases, the J end lost 2 bases, and 14 bases lay between the germline ends. The chain's CDR3 is CASSQEWVGGRNQPQHF. As DNA, the CDR3 is TGCGCCAGCAGCCAAGAGTGGGTGGGGGGACGCAATCAGCCCCAGCATTTT.

This rearrangement joins TRBV15 to TRBJ1-1; 7 bases agree with TRBD1. The CDR3 totals 16 residues. The ends lost 5 bases at V and 1 base at J; junction bases unmatched: 10. CDR1 and CDR2 (germline): LNHNV, YYDKDF (reference sequence). CDR3 amino acids: CATSPIGTAGNTEAFF. The CDR3 DNA follows: TGTGCCACCAGCCCAATAGGGACAGCGGGGAACACTGAAGCTTTCTTT.

This chain uses TRBV27 with TRBJ2-2; TRBD2 agrees at 7 bases. Germline CDR1 reads MNHEY; CDR2 reads SMNVEV (reference sequence). The CDR3 runs to 14 residues. V gave up 6 bases and J gave up 5 bases; unmatched junction bases: 6. The CDR3 DNA reads as TGTGCCAGCAGGGCTAGCGGTCGGACCGGGGAGCTGTTTTTT. This codes for CASRASGRTGELFF.

In its sample, this clone was seen once. V is TRBV3-1 (or the pseudogene TRBV3-2) and J is TRBJ2-3; 12 bases line up with TRBD2. Losses at the gene ends were 3 bases for V and 6 bases for J; bases not matched to a gene: 4. Germline V CDR1 and CDR2: LGHDT, YNNKEL (reference sequence). The CDR3 extends over 15 amino acids. The chain's CDR3 is CASSHLAGGRDTQYF. CDR3 nucleotide sequence: TGTGCCAGCAGCCACCTAGCGGGGGGGCGGGATACGCAGTATTTT.

The chain has TRBV19 and TRBJ2-6; the D gene is possibly TRBD1 (5 bases). V was clipped by 8 bases and J by 0 bases, with 17 bases between them. This CDR3 region has 17 residues. The germline CDR1 and CDR2 sequences are LNHDA and SQIVND (reference sequence). CDR3 sequence (DNA): TGTGCCAGTTATGGGCCACAAACAGGCTCTGGGGCCAACGTCCTGACTTTC. Protein sequence: CASYGPQTGSGANVLTF.

This clone was picked up one time. The chain recombines TRBV15 with TRBJ2-7, with no clear D. Between the trimmed V and J ends, which lost 3 bases and 2 bases, there was a span of 11 bases. Germline V CDR1 and CDR2: LNHNV, YYDKDF (reference sequence). The length of the CDR3 is 14 residues. The CDR3 bases are TGTGCCACCAGCAGTAAGGATCGACCCTACGAGCAGTACTTC. Amino acid sequence: CATSSKDRPYEQYF.

V and J are TRBV6-5 and TRBJ2-5; TRBD2 matches at 12 bases. The germline gives CDR1 MNHEY, CDR2 SVGAGI. With 6 bases clipped from V and 4 bases from J, the junction kept 0 bases outside the gene matches. The CDR3 sequence is 13 residues long. The CDR3 DNA reads TGTGCCAGCAGGACTAGCGGGGGAGAGACCCAGTACTTC. It yields the protein CASRTSGGETQYF.

The rearrangement links TRBV6-5 to TRBJ2-1; maybe TRBD1 (6 bases). The CDR3 loop spans 15 amino acids. Trimming took 5 bases from V and 5 from J, leaving 16 bases between them. Germline CDR1 MNHEY, CDR2 SVGAGI. CDR3: CASSPRTRGNNEQFF. The CDR3 DNA reads TGTGCCAGCAGTCCCCGGACGAGGGGGAACAATGAGCAGTTCTTC.

The V call is TRBV2, the J call TRBJ1-5, with D possibly being TRBD1 (6 bases). This CDR3 region has 14 residues. V was clipped by 3 bases and J by 9 bases, with 15 bases between them. Looked up from germline, CDR1 is SNHLY and CDR2 is FYNNEI. The CDR3 protein is CASSEVGQQAPQHF. The DNA of the CDR3 is TGTGCCAGCAGTGAGGTAGGACAGCAGGCGCCCCAGCATTTT.

The CDR3 region is CASSLAGASLGEQYF. For the CDR3, the DNA is TGCGCCAGCAGCTTGGCCGGGGCATCGTTAGGGGAGCAGTACTTC. The rearrangement links TRBV5-1 to TRBJ2-7; possibly TRBD1 or TRBD2 for D (5 bases each). The CDR3 consists of 15 residues. CDR1 is SGHRS, CDR2 YFSETQ, per germline. V shed 0 bases and J shed 7 bases, with 17 bases lying between them.

The CDR3 spells CASSPQTGSGEQYF. CDR3 DNA sequence: TGTGCCAGCAGCCCACAGACAGGGTCCGGCGAGCAGTACTTC. The rearrangement joins TRBV7-3 to TRBJ2-7; 7 bases line up with TRBD1. This CDR3 spans 14 amino acids. The V and J ends lost 5 bases and 6 bases, in that order; junction bases with no gene match: 10. Germline V gene data show CDR1 as SGHTA and CDR2 as FQGTGA.